This T cell receptor beta chain was sequenced during a study of CD8 T cells in Susac syndrome. Background on the study: Patients with Susac syndrome were therapy-naive, taking corticosteroids, with some also receiving intravenous immunoglobulin, or taking intravenous immunoglobulin alone at the time their blood was drawn. General study points: As the study acknowledged, the number of individuals in its TCR sequencing and HLA analysis was relatively small.

A remark on this clonotype: Its antigen is not identified.

TEMRA cells were FACS-enriched and CD8+ and CD4+ T cells negatively isolated. V was clipped by 8 bases and J by 2 bases, with 14 bases between them. The V gene's germline CDR1 is LNHNV and CDR2 YYDKDF (reference sequence). CDR3 length: 14 amino acids. Random hexamers were used to reverse transcribe an amount of about 0.5 to 1 ug RNA. TCRdb called the immunoSEQ multiplex PCR reads again in MiXCR, with one record for every CDR3 protein. The profile covers around 110,000 distinct CDR3 sequences, with 94% appearing a single time and around 0.41% taken by the ten largest. The chain joins TRBV15 to TRBJ2-3; possible D gene TRBD1, 6 bases. Sequenced input: CD8+ T cells from PBMCs. This clonotype was sampled from a human donor with Susac syndrome. The CDR3 loop is CATHGQPNTDTQYF. The CDR3 bases are TGTGCCACCCACGGACAGCCTAACACAGATACGCAGTATTTT.